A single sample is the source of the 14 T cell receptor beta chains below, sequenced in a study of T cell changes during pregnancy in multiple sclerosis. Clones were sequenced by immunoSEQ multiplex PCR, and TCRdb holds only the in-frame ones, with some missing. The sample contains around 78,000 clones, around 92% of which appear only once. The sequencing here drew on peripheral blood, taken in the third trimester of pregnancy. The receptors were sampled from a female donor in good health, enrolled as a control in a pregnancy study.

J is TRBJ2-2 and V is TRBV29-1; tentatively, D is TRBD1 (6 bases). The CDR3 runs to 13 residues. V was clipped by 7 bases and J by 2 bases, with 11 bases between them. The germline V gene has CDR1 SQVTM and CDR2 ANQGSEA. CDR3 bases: TGCAGCGCGGGACATCTTAACACCGGGGAGCTGTTTTTT. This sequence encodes CSAGHLNTGELFF.

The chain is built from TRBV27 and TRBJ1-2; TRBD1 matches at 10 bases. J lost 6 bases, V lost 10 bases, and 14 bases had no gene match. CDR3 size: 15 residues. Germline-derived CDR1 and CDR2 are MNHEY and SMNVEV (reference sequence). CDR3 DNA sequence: TGTGCCACATCGTTTGGGGACAGGGGAGGAGATGGCTACACCTTC. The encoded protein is CATSFGDRGGDGYTF.

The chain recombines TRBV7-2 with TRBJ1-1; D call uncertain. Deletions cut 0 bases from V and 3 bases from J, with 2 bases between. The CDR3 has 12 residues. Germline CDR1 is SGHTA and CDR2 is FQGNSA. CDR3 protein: CASSLAYTEAFF. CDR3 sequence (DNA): TGTGCCAGCAGCTTAGCCTACACTGAAGCTTTCTTT. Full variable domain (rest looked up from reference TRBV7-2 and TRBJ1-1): GAGVSQSPSNKVTEKGKDVELRCDPISGHTALYWYRQSLGQGLEFLIYFQGNSAPDKSGLPSDRFSAERTGGSVSTLTIQRTQQEDSAVYLCASSLAYTEAFFGQGTRLTVV.

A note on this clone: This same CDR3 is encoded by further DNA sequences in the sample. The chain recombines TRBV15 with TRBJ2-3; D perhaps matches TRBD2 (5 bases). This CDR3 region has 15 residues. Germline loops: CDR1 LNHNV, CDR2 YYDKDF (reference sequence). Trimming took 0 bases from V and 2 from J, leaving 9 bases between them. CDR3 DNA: TGTGCCACCAGCAGAGAGGGAGTACCCACAGATACGCAGTATTTT. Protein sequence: CATSREGVPTDTQYF.

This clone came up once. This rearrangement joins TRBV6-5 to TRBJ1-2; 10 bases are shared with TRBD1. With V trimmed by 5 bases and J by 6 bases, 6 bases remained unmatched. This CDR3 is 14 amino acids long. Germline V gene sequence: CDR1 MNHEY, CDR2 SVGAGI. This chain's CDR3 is CASSQTTGGNGYTF. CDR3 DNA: TGTGCCAGCAGTCAAACGACAGGGGGCAATGGCTACACCTTC.

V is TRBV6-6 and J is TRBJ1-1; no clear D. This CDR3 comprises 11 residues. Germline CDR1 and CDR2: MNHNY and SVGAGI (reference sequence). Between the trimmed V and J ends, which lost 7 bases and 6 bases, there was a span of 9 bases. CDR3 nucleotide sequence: TGTGCCAGCATCTCCCCTCCTGAAGCTTTCTTT. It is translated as CASISPPEAFF.

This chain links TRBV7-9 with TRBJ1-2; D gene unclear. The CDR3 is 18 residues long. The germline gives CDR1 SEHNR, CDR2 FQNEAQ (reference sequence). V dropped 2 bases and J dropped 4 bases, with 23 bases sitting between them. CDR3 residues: CASSLRSGWNTEVYGYTF. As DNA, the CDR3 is TGTGCCAGCAGCTTAAGGAGCGGGTGGAATACAGAAGTCTATGGCTACACCTTC. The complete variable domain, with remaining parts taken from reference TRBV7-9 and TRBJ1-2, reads DTGVSQNPRHKITKRGQNVTFRCDPISEHNRLYWYRQTLGQGPEFLTYFQNEAQLEKSRLLSDRFSAERPKGSFSTLEIQRTEQGDSAMYLCASSLRSGWNTEVYGYTFGSGTRLTVV.

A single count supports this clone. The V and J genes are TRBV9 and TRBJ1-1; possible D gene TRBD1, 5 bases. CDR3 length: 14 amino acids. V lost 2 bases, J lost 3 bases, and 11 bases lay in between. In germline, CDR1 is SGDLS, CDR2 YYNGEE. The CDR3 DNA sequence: TGTGCCAGCAGCGTCGGCGGGGGGGACACTGAAGCTTTCTTT. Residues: CASSVGGGDTEAFF.

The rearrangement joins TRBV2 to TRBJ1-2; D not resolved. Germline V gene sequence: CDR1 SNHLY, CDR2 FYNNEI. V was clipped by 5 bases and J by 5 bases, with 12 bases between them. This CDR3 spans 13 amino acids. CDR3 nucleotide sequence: TGTGCCAGCAGTCCTGGACGGGAATATGGCTACACCTTC. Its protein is CASSPGREYGYTF.

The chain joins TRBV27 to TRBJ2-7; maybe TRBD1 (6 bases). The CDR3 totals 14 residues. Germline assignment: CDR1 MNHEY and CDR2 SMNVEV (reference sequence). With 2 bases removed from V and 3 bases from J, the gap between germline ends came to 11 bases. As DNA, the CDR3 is TGTGCCAGCAGTTTAAGACAGGAGGACTACGAGCAGTACTTC. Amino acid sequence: CASSLRQEDYEQYF.

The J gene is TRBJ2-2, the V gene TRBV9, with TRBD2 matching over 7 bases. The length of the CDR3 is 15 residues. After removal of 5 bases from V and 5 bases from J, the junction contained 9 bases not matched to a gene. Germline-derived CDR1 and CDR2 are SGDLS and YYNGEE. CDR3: CASSYGGGYTGELFF. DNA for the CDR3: TGTGCCAGCAGTTATGGGGGGGGGTATACCGGGGAGCTGTTTTTT.

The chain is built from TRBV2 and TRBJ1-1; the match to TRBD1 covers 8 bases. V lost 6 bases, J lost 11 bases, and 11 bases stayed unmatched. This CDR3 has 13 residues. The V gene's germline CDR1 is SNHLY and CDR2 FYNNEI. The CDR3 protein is CASRGQAPVGAFF. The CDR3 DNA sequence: TGTGCCAGCAGGGGACAGGCCCCAGTTGGGGCTTTCTTT.

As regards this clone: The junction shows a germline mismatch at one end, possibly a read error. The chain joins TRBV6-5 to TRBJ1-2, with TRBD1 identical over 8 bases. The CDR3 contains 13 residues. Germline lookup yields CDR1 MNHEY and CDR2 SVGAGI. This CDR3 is CAGSLQGDYGYTF. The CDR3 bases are TGTGCCGGCAGTTTACAGGGGGACTATGGCTACACCTTC.

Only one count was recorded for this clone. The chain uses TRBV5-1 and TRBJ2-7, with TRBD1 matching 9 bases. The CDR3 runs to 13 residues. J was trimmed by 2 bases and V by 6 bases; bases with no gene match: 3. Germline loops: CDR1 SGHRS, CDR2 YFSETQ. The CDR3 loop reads CASTGQGTYEQYF. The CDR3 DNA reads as TGCGCCAGCACCGGACAGGGGACCTACGAGCAGTACTTC.